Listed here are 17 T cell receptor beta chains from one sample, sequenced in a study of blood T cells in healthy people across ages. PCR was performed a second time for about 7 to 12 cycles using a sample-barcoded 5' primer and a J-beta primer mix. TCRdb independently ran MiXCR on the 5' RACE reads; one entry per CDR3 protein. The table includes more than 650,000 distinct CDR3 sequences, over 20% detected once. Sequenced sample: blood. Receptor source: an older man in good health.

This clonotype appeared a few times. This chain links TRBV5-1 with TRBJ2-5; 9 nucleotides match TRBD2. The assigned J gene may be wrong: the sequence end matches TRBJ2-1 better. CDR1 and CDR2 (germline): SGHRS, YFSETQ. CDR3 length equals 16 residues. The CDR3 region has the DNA TGCGCCAGCAGCTTGGATATAGCGGGGGCTAACAATGAGCAGTTCTTC. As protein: CASSLDIAGANNEQFF.

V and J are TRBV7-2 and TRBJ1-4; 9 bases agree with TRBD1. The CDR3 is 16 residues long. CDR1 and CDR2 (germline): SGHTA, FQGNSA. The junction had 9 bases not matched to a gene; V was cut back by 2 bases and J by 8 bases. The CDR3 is CASSLTPGQGGEKLFF. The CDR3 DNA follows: TGTGCCAGCAGCTTAACACCGGGACAGGGAGGGGAAAAACTGTTTTTT. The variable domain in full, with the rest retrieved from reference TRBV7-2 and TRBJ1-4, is GAGVSQSPSNKVTEKGKDVELRCDPISGHTALYWYRQSLGQGLEFLIYFQGNSAPDKSGLPSDRFSAERTGGSVSTLTIQRTQQEDSAVYLCASSLTPGQGGEKLFFGSGTQLSVL.

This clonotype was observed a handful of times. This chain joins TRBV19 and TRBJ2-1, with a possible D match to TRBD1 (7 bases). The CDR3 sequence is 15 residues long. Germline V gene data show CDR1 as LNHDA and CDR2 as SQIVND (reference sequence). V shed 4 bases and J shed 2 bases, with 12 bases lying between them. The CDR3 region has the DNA TGTGCCAGTAGTAAAGACAGGGAGGCCTACAATGAGCAGTTCTTC. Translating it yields CASSKDREAYNEQFF.

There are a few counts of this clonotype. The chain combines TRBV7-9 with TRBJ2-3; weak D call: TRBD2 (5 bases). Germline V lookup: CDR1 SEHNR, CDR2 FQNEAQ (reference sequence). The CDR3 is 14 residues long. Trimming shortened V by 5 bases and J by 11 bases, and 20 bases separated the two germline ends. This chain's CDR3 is CASSHTRLGVEQYF. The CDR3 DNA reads TGTGCCAGCAGCCATACTAGATTAGGAGTGGAGCAGTATTTT.

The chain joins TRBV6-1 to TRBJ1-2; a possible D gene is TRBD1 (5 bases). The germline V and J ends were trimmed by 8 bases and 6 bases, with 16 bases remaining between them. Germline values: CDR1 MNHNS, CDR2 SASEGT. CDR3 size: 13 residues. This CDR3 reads CASREGLTNGYTF. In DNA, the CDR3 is TGTGCCAGCCGGGAGGGGTTAACAAATGGCTACACCTTC.

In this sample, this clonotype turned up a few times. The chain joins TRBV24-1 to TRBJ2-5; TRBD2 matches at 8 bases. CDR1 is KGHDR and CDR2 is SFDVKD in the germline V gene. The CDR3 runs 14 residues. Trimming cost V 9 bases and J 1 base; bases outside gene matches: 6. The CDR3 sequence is CATGSGDVQETQYF. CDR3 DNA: TGTGCCACCGGTAGCGGGGACGTCCAAGAGACCCAGTACTTC.

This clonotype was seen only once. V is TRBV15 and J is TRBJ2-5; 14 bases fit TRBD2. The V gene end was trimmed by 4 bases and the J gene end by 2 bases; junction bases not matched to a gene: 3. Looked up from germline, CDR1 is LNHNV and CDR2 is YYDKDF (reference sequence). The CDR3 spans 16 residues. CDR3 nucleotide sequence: TGTGCCACCAGCACAGGACTAGCGGGAGGTCAAGAGACCCAGTACTTC. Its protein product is CATSTGLAGGQETQYF.

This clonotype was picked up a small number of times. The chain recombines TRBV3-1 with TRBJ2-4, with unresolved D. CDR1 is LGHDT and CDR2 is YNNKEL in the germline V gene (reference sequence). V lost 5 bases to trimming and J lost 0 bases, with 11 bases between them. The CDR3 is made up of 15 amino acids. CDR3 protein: CASSFGPLAKNIQYF. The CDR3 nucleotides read TGTGCCAGCAGCTTCGGGCCGCTAGCCAAAAACATTCAGTACTTC.

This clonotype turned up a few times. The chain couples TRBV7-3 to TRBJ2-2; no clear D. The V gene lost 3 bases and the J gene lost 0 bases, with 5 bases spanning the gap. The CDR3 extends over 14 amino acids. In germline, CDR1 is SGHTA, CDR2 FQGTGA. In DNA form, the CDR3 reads TGTGCCAGCAGCTTGATGGCGAACACCGGGGAGCTGTTTTTT. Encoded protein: CASSLMANTGELFF.

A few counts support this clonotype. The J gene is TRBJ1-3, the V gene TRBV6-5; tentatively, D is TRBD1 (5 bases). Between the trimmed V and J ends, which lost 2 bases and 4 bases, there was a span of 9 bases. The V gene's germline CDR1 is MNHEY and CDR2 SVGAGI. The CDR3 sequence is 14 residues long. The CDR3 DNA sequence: TGTGCCAGCAGTTACCGGGGGTTAGGAAACACCATATATTTT. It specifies CASSYRGLGNTIYF.

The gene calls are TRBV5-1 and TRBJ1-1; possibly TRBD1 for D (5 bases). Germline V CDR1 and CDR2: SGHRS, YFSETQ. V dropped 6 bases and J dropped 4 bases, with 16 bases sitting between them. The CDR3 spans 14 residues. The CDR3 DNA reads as TGCGCCAGCACCTGGGGGACCTCCGCCACTGAAGCTTTCTTT. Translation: CASTWGTSATEAFF.

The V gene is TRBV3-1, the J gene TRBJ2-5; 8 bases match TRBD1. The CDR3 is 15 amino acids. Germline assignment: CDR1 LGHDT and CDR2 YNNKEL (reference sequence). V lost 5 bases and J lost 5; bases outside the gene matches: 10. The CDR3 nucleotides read TGTGCCAGCAGCTACCGGACAGGGAAGTGGGAGACCCAGTACTTC. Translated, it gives CASSYRTGKWETQYF.

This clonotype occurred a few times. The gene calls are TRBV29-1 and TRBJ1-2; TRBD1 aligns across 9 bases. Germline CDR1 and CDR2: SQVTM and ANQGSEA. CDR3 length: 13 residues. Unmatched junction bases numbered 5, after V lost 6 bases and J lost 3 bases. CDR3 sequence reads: CSVQRTGDYGYTF. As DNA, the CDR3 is TGCAGCGTGCAAAGGACAGGGGACTATGGCTACACCTTC. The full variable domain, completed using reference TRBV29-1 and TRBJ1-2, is SAVISQKPSRDICQRGTSLTIQCQVDSQVTMMFWYRQQPGQSLTLIATANQGSEATYESGFVIDKFPISRPNLTFSTLTVSNMSPEDSSIYLCSVQRTGDYGYTFGSGTRLTVV.

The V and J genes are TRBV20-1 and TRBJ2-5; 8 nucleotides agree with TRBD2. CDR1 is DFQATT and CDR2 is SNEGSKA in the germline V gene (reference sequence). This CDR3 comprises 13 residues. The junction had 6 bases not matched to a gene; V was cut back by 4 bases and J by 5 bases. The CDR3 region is CSANGGAKETQYF. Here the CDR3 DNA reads TGCAGTGCTAACGGGGGGGCGAAGGAGACCCAGTACTTC.

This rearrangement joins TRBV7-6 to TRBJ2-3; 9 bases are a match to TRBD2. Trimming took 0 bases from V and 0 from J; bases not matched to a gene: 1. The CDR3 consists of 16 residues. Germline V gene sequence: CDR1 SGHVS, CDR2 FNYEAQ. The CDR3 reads CASSLATSGSTDTQYF. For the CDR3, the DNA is TGTGCCAGCAGCTTAGCGACTAGCGGTAGCACAGATACGCAGTATTTT.

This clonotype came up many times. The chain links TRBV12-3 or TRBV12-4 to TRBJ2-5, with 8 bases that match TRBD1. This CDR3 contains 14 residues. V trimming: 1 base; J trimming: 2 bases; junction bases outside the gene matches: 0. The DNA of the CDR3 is TGTGCCAGCAGTTTAGACAGGGGGCAAGAGACCCAGTACTTC. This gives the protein CASSLDRGQETQYF.

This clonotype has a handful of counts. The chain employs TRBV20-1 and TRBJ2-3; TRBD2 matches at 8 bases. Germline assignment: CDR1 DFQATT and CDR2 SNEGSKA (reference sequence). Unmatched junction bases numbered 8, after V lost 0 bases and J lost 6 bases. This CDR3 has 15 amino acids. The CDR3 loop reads CSARDLAGGADTQYF. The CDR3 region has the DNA TGCAGTGCTAGAGATCTTGCGGGAGGTGCGGATACGCAGTATTTT.